The 5 T cell receptor beta chains below come from one sample, sequenced in a study of control samples from healthy donors and cancer patients. Here immunoSEQ multiplex PCR was the method, and the copy in TCRdb shows in-frame clones only, minus some. Altogether about 100,000 clones are present, approximately 84% being singletons, with the ten largest covering 15% to 20%. Specimen: blood. These receptors all stem from a woman aged 50 to 60 in good health.

The CDR3 DNA follows: TGCAGCGCCGGACAGGGGAGCACTGAAGCTTTCTTT. Residues: CSAGQGSTEAFF. V usage is TRBV29-1 and J usage is TRBJ1-1, with 9 nucleotides matching TRBD1. The V gene's germline CDR1 is SQVTM and CDR2 ANQGSEA. This CDR3 spans 12 amino acids. The J segment lost 4 bases and the V segment lost 7 bases, leaving 4 bases of the junction unmatched. Full variable domain (rest looked up from reference TRBV29-1 and TRBJ1-1): SAVISQKPSRDICQRGTSLTIQCQVDSQVTMMFWYRQQPGQSLTLIATANQGSEATYESGFVIDKFPISRPNLTFSTLTVSNMSPEDSSIYLCSAGQGSTEAFFGQGTRLTVV.

This clone was found a few times. The chain joins TRBV7-2 to TRBJ1-6; 7 bases map to TRBD1. The CDR3 is made up of 16 amino acids. Germline V gene data show CDR1 as SGHTA and CDR2 as FQGNSA. V lost 1 base, J lost 9 bases, and 9 bases stayed unmatched. The CDR3 region has the DNA TGTGCCAGCAGCTTAGGGACCCCAGGGGGTACTTCACCCCTCCACTTT. Translating it yields CASSLGTPGGTSPLHF.

This clone was seen just once. V is TRBV30 and J is TRBJ1-2; no clear D gene. With 1 base removed from V and 5 bases from J, the gap between germline ends came to 8 bases. CDR3 size: 12 residues. In germline, CDR1 is GTSNPN, CDR2 SVGIG (reference sequence). The CDR3 nucleotides are TGTGCCTGGAGTGAAATTAGGTATGGCTACACCTTC. Translation: CAWSEIRYGYTF. Looking up the rest from reference TRBV30 and TRBJ1-2 gives the full variable domain: SQTIHQWPATLVQPVGSPLSLECTVEGTSNPNLYWYRQAAGRGLQLLFYSVGIGQISSEVPQNLSASRPQDRQFILSSKKLLLSDSGFYLCAWSEIRYGYTFGSGTRLTVV.

The chain links TRBV5-1 to TRBJ2-3; maybe TRBD1 (6 bases). This CDR3 is built from 15 residues. The V gene's germline CDR1 is SGHRS and CDR2 YFSETQ. V was shortened by 1 base and J by 3 bases, with 12 bases between the two germline ends. CDR3 nucleotides: TGCGCCAGCAGCTTGTCCAGGGGTGCGACAGATACGCAGTATTTT. It is translated as CASSLSRGATDTQYF.

CDR3 sequence reads: CAWSVLDAYEQYV. The CDR3 region has the DNA TGTGCCTGGAGTGTACTGGACGCATACGAGCAGTACGTC. The V call is TRBV30, the J call TRBJ2-7; D uncertain. Germline V gene sequence: CDR1 GTSNPN, CDR2 SVGIG (reference sequence). The CDR3 covers 13 residues. The V end was cut by 0 bases, the J end by 4 bases, with 10 bases between.